This passage covers 24 T cell receptor beta chains from one sample sequenced in a study of T cell responses to AZD1222 COVID-19 vaccine. Using immunoSEQ multiplex PCR, the repertoire was profiled, and TCRdb retains in-frame clones only, with some absent. The data contain 75,000 to 95,000 clones, 91% of them singletons. The sequences come from peripheral blood, collected 28 days after the second AZD1222 dose. Receptor source: an adult who received the AZD1222 COVID-19 vaccine.

Written as DNA, the CDR3 is TGTGCCAGCAGCCAGGGACACGGTGACTACACCTTC. This gives the protein CASSQGHGDYTF. The genes are TRBV11-2 and TRBJ1-2, with a possible D match to TRBD1 (6 bases). Germline CDR1 reads SGHAT; CDR2 reads FQNNGV. CDR3 length equals 12 residues. Trimming took off 5 bases at V and 10 bases at J, with 14 bases between the two ends.

This clone was recorded a few times. This chain connects TRBV6-6 to TRBJ2-1; 9 nucleotides agree with TRBD1. This CDR3 spans 15 amino acids. Germline CDR1 reads MNHNY; CDR2 reads SVGAGI (reference sequence). Trimming removed 8 bases from V and 4 bases from J; junction bases left unmatched: 9. This CDR3 is CASGLGQGSYNEQFF. CDR3 in DNA: TGTGCCAGCGGCCTGGGACAGGGTTCGTACAATGAGCAGTTCTTC.

This chain connects TRBV11-1 to TRBJ2-1, with 7 bases fitting TRBD2. CDR3 length equals 16 residues. Germline CDR1 reads SGHAT; CDR2 reads FQDESV (reference sequence). The J segment lost 0 bases and the V segment lost 0 bases, leaving 2 bases of the junction unmatched. The DNA for the CDR3 is TGTGCCAGCAGCTTAGCGGGAGGGAGCTCCTACAATGAGCAGTTCTTC. It is translated as CASSLAGGSSYNEQFF.

This chain connects TRBV4-2 to TRBJ1-6; D is unclear. Trimming cost V 0 bases and J 13 bases, with 16 bases left between them. The CDR3 has 15 amino acids. Germline CDR1 reads LGHNA; CDR2 reads YNFKEQ. The CDR3 here is CASSQDTRSVGPLHF. In DNA, the CDR3 is TGTGCCAGCAGCCAAGATACACGGTCCGTGGGCCCCCTCCACTTT.

V gene TRBV6-1 combines with J gene TRBJ2-6; D is unresolved. CDR1 MNHNS and CDR2 SASEGT come from the germline V gene. V lost 2 bases to trimming and J lost 3 bases, with 8 bases between them. This CDR3 spans 15 amino acids. CDR3 amino acids: CASSESGHGANVLTF. CDR3 in DNA: TGTGCCAGCAGTGAATCTGGTCATGGGGCCAACGTCCTGACTTTC.

This rearrangement joins TRBV7-9 to TRBJ2-7; the match to TRBD1 covers 11 bases. With 5 bases clipped from V and 4 bases from J, the junction kept 7 bases outside the gene matches. The CDR3 has 15 amino acids. The germline V gene encodes CDR1 SEHNR and CDR2 FQNEAQ (reference sequence). The CDR3 protein is CASSLGQGVMYEQYF. The CDR3 nucleotides read TGTGCCAGCAGCCTGGGACAGGGGGTTATGTACGAGCAGTACTTC.

The chain has TRBV3-1 (or the pseudogene TRBV3-2) and TRBJ1-1; unclear D gene. Trimming removed 0 bases from V and 11 bases from J, with 10 bases in between. This CDR3 spans 12 amino acids. Per germline, CDR1 LGHDT and CDR2 YNNKEL (reference sequence). CDR3 DNA: TGTGCCAGCAGCCAAGATCGGTGGCTGGCTTTCTTT. Its protein product is CASSQDRWLAFF.

The V gene is TRBV18, the J gene TRBJ2-1; D may be TRBD2 (7 bases). Germline-derived CDR1 and CDR2 are KGHSH and LQKENI. The CDR3 totals 17 residues. V lost 6 bases and J lost 7, with 25 bases in between. The CDR3 DNA reads TGTGCCAGCTCCTCATCGGTCGTTTCCGCGGGGGCAAATGAGCAGTTCTTC. Its translation: CASSSSVVSAGANEQFF. The full variable domain, with the rest looked up from reference TRBV18 and TRBJ2-1, is NAGVMQNPRHLVRRRGQEARLRCSPMKGHSHVYWYRQLPEEGLKFMVYLQKENIIDESGMPKERFSAEFPKEGPSILRIQQVVRGDSAAYFCASSSSVVSAGANEQFFGPGTRLTVL.

V is TRBV27 and J is TRBJ2-2; 7 positions agree with TRBD2. Germline CDR1 reads MNHEY; CDR2 reads SMNVEV (reference sequence). Losses at the gene ends were 3 bases for V and 5 bases for J; bases not matched to a gene: 9. The CDR3 is 16 amino acids. The CDR3 DNA is TGTGCCAGCAGTTTGAAGGCGGGAGACTGGACCGGGGAGCTGTTTTTT. Translation: CASSLKAGDWTGELFF.

This clone was observed a single time. The rearrangement links TRBV2 to TRBJ2-3; 9 nucleotides match TRBD1. This CDR3 is built from 14 residues. V shed 7 bases, J shed 3 bases, and the junction held 5 bases outside the gene matches. Germline V gene data show CDR1 as SNHLY and CDR2 as FYNNEI. The chain's CDR3 is CASNRGLITDTQYF. DNA for the CDR3: TGTGCCAGCAACAGGGGGCTCATAACAGATACGCAGTATTTT.

The gene calls are TRBV10-1 and TRBJ2-1; D may be TRBD2 (6 bases). The CDR3 contains 12 residues. Germline values: CDR1 WNHNN, CDR2 SYGVQD (reference sequence). V shed 8 bases and J shed 2 bases, with 7 bases lying between them. In DNA, the CDR3 is TGCGCCAGCGGCGGGACCTACAATGAGCAGTTCTTC. Its translation: CASGGTYNEQFF.

The chain employs TRBV2 and TRBJ1-2; 7 bases map to TRBD1. V was clipped by 8 bases and J by 4 bases; unmatched bases: 10. Germline-derived CDR1 and CDR2 are SNHLY and FYNNEI. CDR3 length equals 14 residues. CDR3 nucleotides: TGTGCCAGCCGGAGCGGGACAGAGACCTATGGCTACACCTTC. Translated, it gives CASRSGTETYGYTF.

This clone occurred once. The chain employs TRBV5-4 and TRBJ1-2; 9 positions agree with TRBD1. V dropped 4 bases and J dropped 4; count of bases not matched to a gene: 8. The CDR3 is 15 residues long. Germline CDR1 and CDR2: SGHNT and YYREEE (reference sequence). The CDR3 DNA follows: TGTGCCAGCAGCCCAGGGGGACAGGGCTTCTATGGCTACACCTTC. Translating it yields CASSPGGQGFYGYTF.

A remark on this clone: At the DNA level, this CDR3 is encoded by other sequences in the same sample as well. The chain has TRBV19 and TRBJ1-5; D call uncertain. The CDR3 loop spans 12 amino acids. V was pared by 1 base and J by 7 bases, with 5 bases between. The germline V gene has CDR1 LNHDA and CDR2 SQIVND (reference sequence). CDR3 residues: CASSIVGQPQHF. The CDR3 nucleotides read TGTGCCAGTAGTATAGTAGGACAGCCCCAGCATTTT.

The chain employs TRBV5-1 and TRBJ1-1; the D gene is possibly TRBD1 (6 bases). This CDR3 spans 14 amino acids. Germline V gene sequence: CDR1 SGHRS, CDR2 YFSETQ. Trimming shortened V by 0 bases and J by 5 bases, and 11 bases separated the two germline ends. CDR3 sequence: CASSLEGGRTEAFF. Written as DNA, the CDR3 is TGCGCCAGCAGCTTGGAAGGGGGACGGACTGAAGCTTTCTTT.

V is TRBV9 and J is TRBJ2-1; 7 bases align to TRBD2. V shed 0 bases, J shed 4 bases, and the junction held 7 bases outside the gene matches. Per the germline V gene, CDR1 is SGDLS and CDR2 is YYNGEE. There are 16 residues in the CDR3. In DNA, the CDR3 is TGTGCCAGCAGCGTAGAGGCGGGACTAATATACAATGAGCAGTTCTTC. The encoded protein is CASSVEAGLIYNEQFF. The full variable domain, completed using reference TRBV9 and TRBJ2-1, is DSGVTQTPKHLITATGQRVTLRCSPRSGDLSVYWYQQSLDQGLQFLIQYYNGEERAKGNILERFSAQQFPDLHSELNLSSLELGDSALYFCASSVEAGLIYNEQFFGPGTRLTVL.

This chain uses TRBV27 with TRBJ2-7; no firm D call. This CDR3 is 14 amino acids long. The V gene's germline CDR1 is MNHEY and CDR2 SMNVEV (reference sequence). V lost 4 bases, J lost 0 bases, and 10 bases lay in between. In nucleotides, the CDR3 is TGTGCCAGCAGTTCCCGGCTGAACTCCTACGAGCAGTACTTC. Its translation is CASSSRLNSYEQYF.

The chain couples TRBV3-1 (or the pseudogene TRBV3-2) to TRBJ2-5; 7 positions agree with TRBD1. Trimming at V came to 6 bases and at J to 5 bases, leaving 12 bases not matched to a gene. Germline V gene data show CDR1 as LGHDT and CDR2 as YNNKEL (reference sequence). The CDR3 contains 15 residues. The DNA for the CDR3 is TGTGCCAGCAGAGATAAGGGACAGCTTAGGGAGACCCAGTACTTC. This codes for CASRDKGQLRETQYF.

The chain links TRBV9 to TRBJ1-2; 8 bases fit TRBD1. The trim removed 5 bases at V and 5 bases at J, leaving 11 bases unmatched. The CDR3 is 15 amino acids. Germline V lookup: CDR1 SGDLS, CDR2 YYNGEE. CDR3 sequence (DNA): TGTGCCAGCAGTAGATATCAGGGGGCCGGGTATGGCTACACCTTC. It is translated as CASSRYQGAGYGYTF.

The chain carries TRBV7-9 and TRBJ2-1; maybe TRBD2 (5 bases). Germline-derived CDR1 and CDR2 are SEHNR and FQNEAQ (reference sequence). The CDR3 sequence is 14 residues long. The V gene lost 4 bases and the J gene lost 3 bases, with 10 bases spanning the gap. The CDR3 sequence is CASSSVGGYNEQFF. The CDR3 DNA reads TGTGCCAGCAGCTCCGTAGGAGGCTACAATGAGCAGTTCTTC.

The chain employs TRBV5-4 and TRBJ2-1; 7 bases line up with TRBD1. The CDR3 has 15 amino acids. V lost 0 bases, J lost 6 bases, and 6 bases stayed unmatched. The germline V gene has CDR1 SGHNT and CDR2 YYREEE (reference sequence). In nucleotides, the CDR3 is TGTGCCAGCAGCTTGGGGGCAGGGGGTTTCAATGAGCAGTTCTTC. Translated: CASSLGAGGFNEQFF.

V and J are TRBV5-1 and TRBJ2-3; D is perhaps TRBD1 (6 bases). This CDR3 is 15 amino acids long. Germline CDR1 is SGHRS and CDR2 is YFSETQ. The germline V and J ends were trimmed by 5 bases and 3 bases, with 16 bases remaining between them. The CDR3 DNA reads as TGCGCCAGCAGGCCCATGGGGGCATTAACAGATACGCAGTATTTT. Protein sequence: CASRPMGALTDTQYF.

About this clone itself: Other DNA sequences in the sample encode the same CDR3. This chain connects TRBV16 to TRBJ2-1; D is unresolved. Germline V gene data show CDR1 as KGHSY and CDR2 as FQNENV. Trimming removed 5 bases at V and 10 bases at J, with 12 bases between. This CDR3 is 12 amino acids long. This CDR3 reads CASSSPPREQFF. CDR3 coding DNA: TGTGCCAGCAGCTCTCCTCCGAGGGAGCAGTTCTTC.

The chain employs TRBV25-1 and TRBJ2-1, with 11 bases identical to TRBD2. Per germline, CDR1 MGHDK and CDR2 SYGVNS. V trimming: 4 bases; J trimming: 1 base; junction bases outside the gene matches: 3. This CDR3 is built from 16 residues. CDR3 loop: CASSVLAGESYNEQFF. Written as DNA, the CDR3 is TGTGCCAGCAGTGTACTAGCGGGAGAGTCCTACAATGAGCAGTTCTTC.